The 16 T cell receptor beta chains below all came from one sample that was sequenced in a study of cytomegalovirus exposure and HLA in healthy donors. The PCR contained 60 Vbeta and 13 Jbeta primers. The table came from immunoSEQ multiplex PCR; TCRdb's copy has only in-frame clones and leaves some out. The data show around 170,000 clones, with over 80% seen just once and 1.5% to 1.7% held by the top ten. Source material: PBMCs. Receptors originate from a man aged 40-49 years in good health and CMV-seronegative.

The chain joins TRBV21-1 to TRBJ1-2; the D call TRBD1 from the table was never checked on the DNA. TRBV21-1 is a listed pseudogene. The CDR3 consists of 13 residues. The chain's CDR3 is CASSKGQGYGYTF. As DNA, the CDR3 is TGTGCCAGCAGCAAAGGGCAGGGGTATGGCTACACCTTC.

The V and J genes are TRBV7-2 and TRBJ2-1; 13 bases match TRBD2. The CDR3 covers 17 residues. The germline V gene encodes CDR1 SGHTA and CDR2 FQGNSA. Losses at the gene ends were 5 bases for V and 4 bases for J; bases not matched to a gene: 8. Written as DNA, the CDR3 is TGTGCCAGCAGCGCCCGACTAGCGGGGGGCCGTTACAATGAGCAGTTCTTC. Protein product: CASSARLAGGRYNEQFF.

The chain is built from TRBV6-5 and TRBJ1-2, with D perhaps matching TRBD1 (6 bases). Germline loops: CDR1 MNHEY, CDR2 SVGAGI. Trimming cost V 2 bases and J 1 base, with 11 bases left between them. The CDR3 has 15 amino acids. CDR3 amino acids: CASSYKGVLNYGYTF. The CDR3 DNA reads TGTGCCAGCAGTTACAAGGGGGTCCTTAACTATGGCTACACCTTC.

The chain combines TRBV27 with TRBJ2-7, with D possibly being TRBD2 (6 bases). This CDR3 is 12 amino acids long. CDR1 and CDR2 (germline): MNHEY, SMNVEV (reference sequence). Trimming took off 5 bases at V and 8 bases at J, with 13 bases between the two ends. The CDR3 region is CASSPGTHQQYF. DNA of the CDR3: TGTGCCAGCAGTCCTGGGACTCACCAGCAGTACTTC.

The rearrangement uses TRBV7-2 and TRBJ2-2; TRBD1 agrees at 7 bases. This CDR3 is 16 amino acids long. CDR1 SGHTA and CDR2 FQGNSA come from the germline V gene. The V segment lost 6 bases and the J segment 7 bases; nucleotides outside the gene matches: 14. CDR3 DNA: TGTGCCAGCAGTTCGTCTAGGGGGCAATCAAACGGGGAGCTGTTTTTT. Translation gives CASSSSRGQSNGELFF.

This clone came up once. Other DNA sequences in this specimen translate into the identical CDR3. The chain links TRBV18 to TRBJ1-5, with 9 positions matching TRBD1. V shed 6 bases, J shed 7 bases, and the junction held 7 bases outside the gene matches. This CDR3 contains 14 residues. The V gene's germline CDR1 is KGHSH and CDR2 LQKENI. For the CDR3, the DNA is TGTGCCAGCTCCCTGACAGGGACAGGGCAGCCCCAGCATTTT. Residues: CASSLTGTGQPQHF.

The genes are TRBV4-1 and TRBJ2-7; D possibly corresponds to TRBD2 (5 bases). This CDR3 has 15 residues. Trimming cost V 4 bases and J 3 bases, with 16 bases left between them. Germline CDR1 reads MGHRA; CDR2 reads YSYEKL. The CDR3 DNA follows: TGCGCCAGCAGCCGCAGTAGCGCCACATTCTACGAGCAGTACTTC. Translated: CASSRSSATFYEQYF.

The rearrangement joins TRBV28 to TRBJ2-5; 7 bases agree with TRBD1. The CDR3 has 14 residues. With 6 bases clipped from V and 6 bases from J, the junction kept 10 bases outside the gene matches. Germline V gives CDR1 MDHEN, CDR2 SYDVKM. The CDR3 coding sequence is TGTGCCAGCAGCCCCGGGACAGTAATCAAGACCCAGTACTTC. It translates to CASSPGTVIKTQYF.

The chain combines TRBV5-1 with TRBJ2-5; D uncertain. V was clipped by 4 bases and J by 0 bases, with 4 bases between them. This CDR3 comprises 12 residues. The germline V gene has CDR1 SGHRS and CDR2 YFSETQ. In DNA form, the CDR3 reads TGCGCCAGCAGCGTAGACCAAGAGACCCAGTACTTC. It encodes CASSVDQETQYF.

V and J are TRBV30 and TRBJ2-5; a possible D gene is TRBD2 (5 bases). This CDR3 spans 14 amino acids. Trimming stripped 0 bases from V and 9 bases from J, with 17 bases between. Germline V gene data show CDR1 as GTSNPN and CDR2 as SVGIG (reference sequence). The CDR3: CAWSVGGPDTSQYF. CDR3 coding DNA: TGTGCCTGGAGTGTCGGAGGCCCAGACACGTCCCAGTACTTC.

The table lists this clone with a count of one. This rearrangement joins TRBV5-4 to TRBJ2-5, with 10 bases that match TRBD2. The trim removed 0 bases at V and 4 bases at J, leaving 6 bases unmatched. Germline V lookup: CDR1 SGHNT, CDR2 YYREEE (reference sequence). The CDR3 has 16 amino acids. The CDR3 sequence is CASSLGQRGGLETQYF. CDR3 nucleotide sequence: TGTGCCAGCAGCTTGGGCCAGCGGGGGGGCCTAGAGACCCAGTACTTC.

This clone was counted only a few times. The chain links TRBV7-9 to TRBJ2-5, with D possibly being TRBD2 (5 bases). The CDR3 consists of 14 residues. Looked up from germline, CDR1 is SEHNR and CDR2 is FQNEAQ (reference sequence). V was cut by 4 bases and J by 1 base, with 10 bases left in between. Here the CDR3 reads CASSWASTQETQYF. For the CDR3, the DNA is TGTGCCAGCAGCTGGGCTAGCACCCAAGAGACCCAGTACTTC.

The V gene is TRBV5-8, the J gene TRBJ2-5; 10 bases are shared with TRBD1. The V gene's germline CDR1 is SGHTS and CDR2 YDEGEE. V was clipped by 0 bases and J by 5 bases; unmatched bases: 4. This CDR3 is 15 amino acids long. The CDR3 sequence: CASSLVGQGFETQYF. The CDR3 DNA reads as TGTGCCAGCAGCTTGGTGGGACAGGGGTTTGAGACCCAGTACTTC.

The chain has TRBV5-6 and TRBJ1-2; TRBD1 matches 8 bases. CDR3 length: 17 amino acids. With V trimmed by 3 bases and J by 0 bases, 10 bases remained unmatched. Germline V lookup: CDR1 SGHDT, CDR2 YYEEEE. As DNA, the CDR3 is TGTGCCAGCAGCTACGGGACAGGCGGGTTTACTAACTATGGCTACACCTTC. This gives the protein CASSYGTGGFTNYGYTF.

The CDR3 region is CASSLSRGYGYTF. The CDR3 region has the DNA TGTGCCAGCAGCTTGTCACGGGGATATGGCTACACCTTC. The chain recombines TRBV5-6 with TRBJ1-2; D is uncertain. The CDR3 is 13 amino acids. The V and J ends lost 1 base and 5 bases respectively, with 9 bases between them. Germline lookup yields CDR1 SGHDT and CDR2 YYEEEE.

V and J are TRBV7-3 and TRBJ1-1, with TRBD1 matching 7 bases. V trimming: 5 bases; J trimming: 0 bases; junction bases outside the gene matches: 3. Germline V gene sequence: CDR1 SGHTA, CDR2 FQGTGA. The CDR3 spans 14 residues. The CDR3 region is CASSMGQMNTEAFF. CDR3 sequence (DNA): TGTGCCAGCAGCATGGGACAGATGAACACTGAAGCTTTCTTT.